This TCR beta chain stems from a study of blood T cell repertoires in COVID-19. Looking at the study overall: In each case, the material was cDNA or gDNA derived from T cells, B-cell-depleted T cells, or PBMCs.

The assay was immunoSEQ multiplex PCR, and TCRdb's table has in-frame clones only and misses some. This table holds roughly 66,000 clones, around 82% found once. Trimming removed 1 base at V and 4 bases at J, with 10 bases between. Germline-derived CDR1 and CDR2 are LGHNA and YNFKEQ. The CDR3 is 15 amino acids. The material sequenced was peripheral blood. This receptor was obtained from a woman aged 55-69 years with acute or convalescent COVID-19. The gene calls are TRBV4-2 and TRBJ2-2, with D maybe TRBD2 (5 bases). DNA of the CDR3: TGTGCCAGCAGCCAAGCCTCGGCGGGCACCGGGGAGCTGTTTTTT. This sequence encodes CASSQASAGTGELFF.